Given below is one T cell receptor (beta chain) in context. Its antigen is as yet unknown. The data are from a study of immune evolution from preneoplasia to lung adenocarcinoma. Study results and caveats: Later-stage lesions seemingly showed higher T cell density and diversity than normal lung. Highest clonality occurred in KRAS-mutant, not EGFR-mutant or double wild-type, nodules.

Germline V gene sequence: CDR1 LNHNV, CDR2 YYDKDF (reference sequence). Trimming cost V 1 base and J 6 bases, with 13 bases left between them. CDR3 length: 14 amino acids. Some clones are missing from TCRdb's copy, which holds only in-frame ones; the method was immunoSEQ multiplex PCR. This sample yields under 45,000 clones, of which roughly four fifths are seen a single time; approximately 4.6% belongs to the top ten. Sequenced sample: FFPE invasive lung adenocarcinoma tissue. This chain joins TRBV15 and TRBJ2-7; perhaps TRBD1 as D (5 bases). The sequence came from a person between 55 and 69 years old with lung adenocarcinoma. The CDR3 sequence: CATSRAAVGVEQYF. The CDR3 DNA follows: TGTGCCACCAGCAGAGCCGCGGTAGGGGTCGAGCAGTACTTC.